The next 22 T cell receptor beta chains were all read from a single sample in a study of cytomegalovirus exposure and HLA in healthy donors. A multiplex PCR was run with 60 Vbeta primers and 13 Jbeta primers. The data were produced by immunoSEQ multiplex PCR, yet TCRdb's version contains in-frame clones alone and is incomplete. The repertoire includes 150,000 or so clones, around 75% of them detected once, and 1.5% to 2% sits in the top ten. The material sequenced was PBMCs. Every receptor here comes from a woman aged 18-29 years in good health and CMV-seronegative.

The table lists this clone with a count of one. The V call is TRBV28, the J call TRBJ1-4; possibly TRBD1 for D (5 bases). V lost 5 bases to trimming and J lost 5 bases, with 15 bases between them. From germline, CDR1 is MDHEN and CDR2 SYDVKM. CDR3 size: 15 residues. The chain's CDR3 is CASSAMTVGNEKLFF. CDR3 DNA: TGTGCCAGCAGTGCCATGACAGTCGGGAATGAAAAACTGTTTTTT.

In this sample, this clone turned up a few times. The chain combines TRBV27 with TRBJ2-1; D not certain. The CDR3 consists of 14 residues. Per germline, CDR1 MNHEY and CDR2 SMNVEV (reference sequence). V dropped 6 bases and J dropped 10 bases, with 19 bases sitting between them. In nucleotides, the CDR3 is TGTGCCAGCAGCCCCTCTCGGGTGGTTTGGGAGCAGTTCTTC. It encodes CASSPSRVVWEQFF.

This rearrangement joins TRBV25-1 to TRBJ2-5, with D perhaps TRBD1 (6 bases). V was clipped by 2 bases and J by 0 bases, with 7 bases between them. CDR3 length: 14 amino acids. The germline V gene has CDR1 MGHDK and CDR2 SYGVNS. CDR3 residues: CASSEQGYQETQYF. CDR3 sequence (DNA): TGTGCCAGCAGTGAACAGGGGTACCAAGAGACCCAGTACTTC.

J is TRBJ2-7 and V is TRBV6-5, with no clear D. CDR3 length: 14 residues. The V and J ends lost 0 bases and 5 bases respectively, with 11 bases between them. Germline CDR1 MNHEY, CDR2 SVGAGI. The chain's CDR3 is CASSYSPYGDEQYF. CDR3 DNA sequence: TGTGCCAGCAGTTACTCGCCGTACGGAGACGAGCAGTACTTC.

The chain employs TRBV5-1 and TRBJ1-1, with 8 bases fitting TRBD1. The germline V gene has CDR1 SGHRS and CDR2 YFSETQ. This CDR3 has 13 residues. J gave up 7 bases and V 7 bases, and 9 bases lay outside the gene matches. The CDR3 here is CASGNRGTDEAFF. The CDR3, as DNA: TGCGCCAGCGGAAACAGGGGGACCGATGAAGCTTTCTTT.

This clone was seen a few times. The rearrangement uses TRBV7-3 and TRBJ1-1, with D possibly being TRBD1 (5 bases). V lost 3 bases and J 4 bases, leaving 12 bases between the germline ends. Per germline, CDR1 SGHTA and CDR2 FQGTGA. The CDR3 loop spans 14 amino acids. CDR3 loop: CASSLQGLGTEAFF. Written as DNA, the CDR3 is TGTGCCAGCAGCTTGCAGGGACTGGGCACTGAAGCTTTCTTT.

V is TRBV6-4 and J is TRBJ2-3, with 9 positions matching TRBD2. V gave up 3 bases and J gave up 4 bases; unmatched junction bases: 5. Germline lookup yields CDR1 MRHNA and CDR2 SNTAGT. CDR3 length: 15 residues. CDR3 protein: CASSDLSGGADTQYF. The CDR3 DNA reads as TGTGCCAGCAGTGATCTTAGCGGGGGCGCAGATACGCAGTATTTT.

This chain uses TRBV4-3 with TRBJ2-6; weak D call: TRBD2 (6 bases). This CDR3 has 21 residues. Germline assignment: CDR1 LGHNA and CDR2 YSLEER. V gave up 2 bases and J gave up 0 bases, with 23 bases separating them. The CDR3 nucleotides are TGCGCCAGCAGCCAATACGTCGGTGGGGGGACCATCAGCTCTGGGGCCAACGTCCTGACTTTC. This translates into CASSQYVGGGTISSGANVLTF.

This chain links TRBV11-2 with TRBJ2-3; 7 nucleotides line up with TRBD1. The CDR3 is 17 amino acids. The germline gives CDR1 SGHAT, CDR2 FQNNGV. J was trimmed by 2 bases and V by 5 bases; bases with no gene match: 13. CDR3 residues: CASSVTGQSYSTDTQYF. The DNA for the CDR3 is TGTGCCAGCAGCGTAACGGGACAGAGCTATTCCACAGATACGCAGTATTTT.

The V gene is TRBV4-3, the J gene TRBJ1-1; 7 nucleotides align to TRBD1. With 0 bases clipped from V and 9 bases from J, the junction kept 4 bases outside the gene matches. Germline lookup yields CDR1 LGHNA and CDR2 YSLEER. The CDR3 contains 13 residues. CDR3 sequence (DNA): TGCGCCAGCAGCCAAGATGGGACAGTTCAAGCTTTCTTT. It codes for CASSQDGTVQAFF.

This rearrangement joins TRBV5-8 to TRBJ2-1, with 10 bases aligning to TRBD2. V lost 4 bases, J lost 0 bases, and 16 bases stayed unmatched. Germline-derived CDR1 and CDR2 are SGHTS and YDEGEE. The CDR3 runs 20 residues. The CDR3 region is CASSPGLAAVPLSSYNEQFF. As DNA, the CDR3 is TGTGCCAGCAGCCCAGGACTAGCGGCCGTACCTTTGAGCTCCTACAATGAGCAGTTCTTC.

This chain links TRBV6-6 with TRBJ2-1; 7 bases match TRBD1. Germline V lookup: CDR1 MNHNY, CDR2 SVGAGI (reference sequence). The trim removed 5 bases at V and 4 bases at J, leaving 8 bases unmatched. The CDR3 has 15 amino acids. The DNA for the CDR3 is TGTGCCAGCAGTCCACGACAGGGTGTTTACAATGAGCAGTTCTTC. Translating gives CASSPRQGVYNEQFF.

This clone was detected only once. V gene TRBV7-9 combines with J gene TRBJ2-2, with TRBD2 as a possible D gene (7 bases). Germline lookup yields CDR1 SEHNR and CDR2 FQNEAQ (reference sequence). The CDR3 covers 14 residues. The ends were cut back, 5 bases at V and 6 bases at J, with 13 bases in the middle. CDR3 bases: TGTGCCAGCAGCCCCTGGGAGGGGGCCGGGGAGCTGTTTTTT. This sequence encodes CASSPWEGAGELFF.

The genes are TRBV19 and TRBJ2-5; D is ambiguous. CDR1 and CDR2 from the germline V gene are LNHDA and SQIVND (reference sequence). The CDR3 covers 13 residues. V was shortened by 5 bases and J by 5 bases, with 12 bases between the two germline ends. CDR3: CASSPRFVETQYF. DNA of the CDR3: TGTGCCAGTAGTCCCAGGTTCGTGGAGACCCAGTACTTC.

The chain has TRBV5-1 and TRBJ1-1; D not resolved. This CDR3 has 14 residues. Germline V gene sequence: CDR1 SGHRS, CDR2 YFSETQ. Trimming took 1 base from V and 0 from J, leaving 7 bases between them. In DNA, the CDR3 is TGCGCCAGCAGCTTGATAAATATGAACACTGAAGCTTTCTTT. It specifies CASSLINMNTEAFF.

V gene TRBV11-2 combines with J gene TRBJ2-3; TRBD1 aligns across 7 bases. The CDR3 has 14 amino acids. V dropped 10 bases and J dropped 2; count of bases not matched to a gene: 9. Germline-derived CDR1 and CDR2 are SGHAT and FQNNGV. The CDR3 is CATQGVGYTDTQYF. The CDR3 DNA sequence: TGTGCCACCCAGGGGGTTGGTTACACAGATACGCAGTATTTT. Combining the CDR3 with reference TRBV11-2 and TRBJ2-3 gives the whole variable domain EAGVAQSPRYKIIEKRQSVAFWCNPISGHATLYWYQQILGQGPKLLIQFQNNGVVDDSQLPKDRFSAERLKGVDSTLKIQPAKLEDSAVYLCATQGVGYTDTQYFGPGTRLTVL.

This clone was picked up a small number of times. This chain connects TRBV11-3 to TRBJ1-1; 7 bases align to TRBD1. With V trimmed by 5 bases and J by 12 bases, 18 bases remained unmatched. Germline V gene sequence: CDR1 SGHNT, CDR2 YENEEA. The CDR3 has 15 amino acids. The CDR3 reads CASSPVGEGGYRTFF. The CDR3 DNA reads TGTGCCAGCAGCCCCGTAGGAGAAGGGGGCTATAGAACTTTCTTT.

The genes are TRBV5-4 and TRBJ1-5; D not certain. CDR3 length: 14 residues. Looked up from germline, CDR1 is SGHNT and CDR2 is YYREEE (reference sequence). Trimming shortened V by 2 bases and J by 2 bases, and 8 bases separated the two germline ends. The DNA for the CDR3 is TGTGCCAGCAGCTTCGGGGTTGGCAATCAGCCCCAGCATTTT. The encoded protein is CASSFGVGNQPQHF.

The rearrangement uses TRBV19 and TRBJ1-5, with D possibly matching TRBD1 (5 bases). This CDR3 contains 13 residues. V dropped 3 bases and J dropped 8 bases, with 11 bases sitting between them. CDR1 is LNHDA, CDR2 SQIVND, per germline (reference sequence). Here the CDR3 DNA reads TGTGCCAGTAGTATGTACTCGGGGGAGCCCCAGCATTTT. Its protein is CASSMYSGEPQHF.

A single count supports this clone. The chain is built from TRBV28 and TRBJ1-1, with 9 bases fitting TRBD1. The germline gives CDR1 MDHEN, CDR2 SYDVKM. V gave up 5 bases and J gave up 4 bases; unmatched junction bases: 8. The CDR3 contains 15 residues. CDR3 DNA: TGTGCCAGCAGTCCCCACAGGGGGCGAATCACTGAAGCTTTCTTT. Translated, it gives CASSPHRGRITEAFF. The full variable domain, in which reference TRBV28 and TRBJ1-1 provide the parts outside the CDR3, is DVKVTQSSRYLVKRTGEKVFLECVQDMDHENMFWYRQDPGLGLRLIYFSYDVKMKEKGDIPEGYSVSREKKERFSLILESASTNQTSMYLCASSPHRGRITEAFFGQGTRLTVV.

The chain joins TRBV6-5 to TRBJ1-3; no clear D gene. Trimming pared 7 bases from V and 4 bases from J, leaving 14 bases between. This CDR3 is 14 amino acids long. CDR1 and CDR2 (germline): MNHEY, SVGAGI. In nucleotides, the CDR3 is TGTGCCAGCACCCAGGCGGGGAAGGGAAACACCATATATTTT. As protein: CASTQAGKGNTIYF.

A few counts support this clone. The V and J genes are TRBV7-2 and TRBJ1-5, with 8 bases that match TRBD1. J was trimmed by 2 bases and V by 5 bases; bases with no gene match: 11. Per germline, CDR1 SGHTA and CDR2 FQGNSA. This CDR3 comprises 17 residues. The CDR3 spells CASSPKGQGAGNQPQHF. The CDR3, as DNA: TGTGCCAGCAGCCCCAAGGGCCAGGGGGCCGGCAATCAGCCCCAGCATTTT.